This T cell receptor beta chain was captured in a study of shared clonotypes between healthy human individuals. Study-level information: CD4 naive cells filled three plates per donor, CD4 memory three, CD8 naive two and CD8 memory one.

Trimming took off 7 bases at V and 5 bases at J, with 11 bases between the two ends. Germline V CDR1 and CDR2: LNHDA, SQIVND (reference sequence). CDR3 size: 12 residues. Donors included only healthy HIV-negative adults lacking recent acute infections or vaccinations. This clone appeared a few times. Its matching antigen is unknown. Study-level points and caveats: Rarefaction demonstrated incomplete sorted-subset sequencing despite large depth.

Clones were sequenced by immunoSEQ multiplex PCR, and TCRdb holds only the in-frame ones, with some missing. The sample yields over 2 million clones, 85% to 95% seen once. J is TRBJ1-2 and V is TRBV19; D gene unclear. What was sequenced was naive CD4+ T cells sorted from blood. This sample's subset: CD45RA+ positively selected. The TCR originated in a man between 18 and 35 years old in good health. CDR3 in DNA: TGTGCCAGTACCCAACGTTATTATGGCTACACCTTC. Amino acid sequence: CASTQRYYGYTF.